A selection of T cell receptor beta chains follows, all from one sample in a study of T cell responses to AZD1222 COVID-19 vaccine. TCRdb's table, derived via immunoSEQ multiplex PCR, lists solely in-frame clones and lacks some. The table lists 120,000 or so clones, under 90% of them singletons. This sample comprised peripheral blood, obtained on day 0 of AZD1222 vaccination. The receptors derive from an adult in good health. Each CDR3 is given with its conserved first and last residue. The D gene is left open where the match is weak. Size is omitted from some rows. Given values are once, few, many or a class for expanded clones.

clone_size,j_call,d_call,v_call,cdr3_aa,cdr3_nt
NA,TRBJ2-7,NA,TRBV4-2,CASSQEGTNSYEQYF,TGTGCCAGCAGCCAAGAGGGGACCAATTCCTACGAGCAGTACTTC
NA,TRBJ2-7,NA,TRBV3-1/TRBV3-2,CASSFLQGREQYF,TGTGCCAGCAGCTTCTTACAGGGTCGGGAGCAGTACTTC
few,TRBJ2-1,TRBD2,TRBV5-1,CASSALGGRGNEQFF,TGCGCCAGCAGCGCGCTGGGCGGGAGAGGGAATGAGCAGTTCTTC
NA,TRBJ2-3,NA,TRBV7-2,CASSSNPLLVHLSTDTQYF,TGTGCCAGCAGCTCCAACCCTTTACTAGTACACCTGAGTACAGATACGCAGTATTTT
once,TRBJ2-2,NA,TRBV2,CASSEPLGRDWAGELFF,TGTGCCAGCAGTGAACCCCTAGGGCGGGACTGGGCCGGGGAGCTGTTTTTT
few,TRBJ2-3,NA,TRBV28,CASTLTSWDWDTQYF,TGTGCCAGCACCCTGACAAGTTGGGATTGGGATACGCAGTATTTT
NA,TRBJ2-1,TRBD2,TRBV7-6,CASSFPSGGIDRNEQFF,TGTGCCAGCAGCTTCCCTAGCGGGGGGATTGATCGCAATGAGCAGTTCTTC
NA,TRBJ2-1,TRBD2,TRBV7-9,CASSTRGGPYYNEQFF,TGTGCCAGCAGCACGCGGGGGGGCCCTTACTACAATGAGCAGTTCTTC
NA,TRBJ1-3,NA,TRBV7-9,CASSLGGYSGNTIYF,TGTGCCAGCAGCTTAGGGGGTTACTCTGGAAACACCATATATTTT
NA,TRBJ1-2,NA,TRBV5-8,CASSLNFRSGQGGYYTF,TGTGCCAGCAGCTTGAACTTTAGGTCGGGACAAGGGGGATACTACACCTTC
NA,TRBJ2-3,NA,TRBV3-1/TRBV3-2,CASSQGPDTQYF,TGTGCCAGCAGCCAAGGCCCAGATACGCAGTATTTT
NA,TRBJ2-7,NA,TRBV6-2/TRBV6-3,CASRRPGASYEQYF,TGTGCCAGCCGCCGACCGGGAGCCTCCTACGAGCAGTACTTC
NA,TRBJ2-5,NA,TRBV10-3,CAISGGVGRETQYF,TGTGCCATCAGTGGGGGGGTAGGGCGAGAGACCCAGTACTTC
NA,TRBJ1-1,NA,TRBV30,CAWSVGGEAFF,TGTGCCTGGAGTGTAGGAGGGGAAGCTTTCTTT
NA,TRBJ2-4,NA,TRBV19,CASSRGSVIGAKNIQYF,TGTGCCAGTAGTAGGGGGAGCGTGATAGGAGCCAAAAACATTCAGTACTTC
NA,TRBJ1-3,NA,TRBV19,CASRLDISTGNTIYF,TGTGCCAGTAGGTTAGATATCTCTACTGGAAACACCATATATTTT
NA,TRBJ1-6,NA,TRBV2,CASSEVQGRNSPLHF,TGTGCCAGCAGTGAAGTACAGGGACGGAATTCACCCCTCCACTTT
NA,TRBJ1-1,NA,TRBV6-5,CASSYSMGVDTEAFF,TGTGCCAGCAGTTACTCCATGGGGGTTGACACTGAAGCTTTCTTT
NA,TRBJ2-7,NA,TRBV7-2,CASSANPLYEQYF,TGTGCCAGCAGCGCAAATCCCCTATACGAGCAGTACTTC
NA,TRBJ1-2,TRBD1,TRBV2,CASRQTTGGAGGYTF,TGTGCCAGCAGGCAGACTACAGGGGGCGCCGGGGGCTACACCTTC
NA,TRBJ2-7,TRBD2,TRBV14,CASSQEQGLAESSYEQYF,TGTGCCAGCAGCCAAGAGCAGGGACTAGCGGAATCTTCCTACGAGCAGTACTTC
NA,TRBJ2-3,NA,TRBV5-1,CASSRLASPPPDTQYF,TGCGCCAGCAGCCGCCTTGCTAGCCCCCCGCCGGATACGCAGTATTTT
NA,TRBJ2-3,TRBD2,TRBV10-3,CAISEPGTSASTDTQYF,TGTGCCATCAGTGAACCCGGGACTAGCGCTAGCACAGATACGCAGTATTTT
NA,TRBJ1-1,NA,TRBV4-1,CASSAYGAEAFF,TGCGCCAGCAGCGCTTATGGGGCTGAAGCTTTCTTT
NA,TRBJ2-1,TRBD2,TRBV30,CAWSVYEREGNEQFF,TGTGCCTGGAGTGTTTATGAGCGGGAAGGGAATGAGCAGTTCTTC
NA,TRBJ2-2,NA,TRBV2,CASKGDVVAGELFF,TGTGCCAGCAAGGGGGACGTGGTCGCCGGGGAGCTGTTTTTT
once,TRBJ2-7,NA,TRBV4-2,CASSQVGGRYEQYF,TGTGCCAGCAGCCAAGTGGGGGGTCGATACGAGCAGTACTTC
NA,TRBJ2-7,NA,TRBV11-2,CASSFSQGTYEQYF,TGTGCCAGCAGCTTTAGCCAGGGCACCTACGAGCAGTACTTC
once,TRBJ1-3,NA,TRBV6-6,CASSSTTVGNTIYF,TGTGCCAGCAGTTCCACGACAGTAGGAAACACCATATATTTT
NA,TRBJ1-2,NA,TRBV20-1,CIGPNYGYTF,TGCATTGGACCTAACTATGGCTACACCTTC
NA,TRBJ2-1,TRBD2,TRBV7-8,CASARSGGAYNEQFF,TGTGCCAGCGCCCGTAGCGGGGGGGCGTACAATGAGCAGTTCTTC
NA,TRBJ2-5,NA,TRBV18,CASSPPKGGAGETQYF,TGTGCCAGCTCACCACCGAAGGGGGGGGCCGGAGAGACCCAGTACTTC
NA,TRBJ2-3,TRBD2,TRBV7-9,CASSLARGLEVPDTQYF,TGTGCCAGCAGCTTAGCTCGGGGACTAGAGGTCCCAGATACGCAGTATTTT
once,TRBJ2-1,TRBD2,TRBV7-8,CASSSLAGGPSLHNEQFF,TGTGCCAGCAGCTCACTAGCGGGAGGGCCAAGTCTCCACAATGAGCAGTTCTTC
NA,TRBJ1-1,TRBD1,TRBV6-5,CASTSDRGRTAFF,TGTGCCAGCACCTCGGACAGGGGGCGCACAGCTTTCTTT
NA,TRBJ1-3,NA,TRBV19,CASSIAPGPAGNTIYF,TGTGCCAGTAGTATAGCTCCCGGACCCGCTGGAAACACCATATATTTT
NA,TRBJ2-7,TRBD2,TRBV6-5,CASSYKGLAGGREQYF,TGTGCCAGCAGTTACAAAGGACTAGCGGGAGGTCGCGAGCAGTACTTC
once,TRBJ2-3,NA,TRBV5-1,CASSPLMWTDTQYF,TGCGCCAGCAGCCCGCTCATGTGGACAGATACGCAGTATTTT
NA,TRBJ1-5,NA,TRBV27,CASSPLGGDFDQPQHF,TGTGCCAGCAGTCCCCTAGGTGGGGATTTCGATCAGCCCCAGCATTTT
few,TRBJ2-3,NA,TRBV5-4,CASSFRGTDTQYF,TGTGCCAGCAGCTTTAGGGGCACAGATACGCAGTATTTT
NA,TRBJ2-6,NA,TRBV4-1,CASSHVTGSGANVLTF,TGCGCCAGCAGCCACGTGACAGGTTCCGGGGCCAACGTCCTGACTTTC
NA,TRBJ1-5,TRBD1,TRBV29-1,CSVGTGGSNQPQHF,TGCAGCGTCGGAACAGGGGGTAGCAATCAGCCCCAGCATTTT
NA,TRBJ2-1,NA,TRBV30,CAWGRFGEQFF,TGTGCCTGGGGACGATTCGGGGAGCAGTTCTTC
few,TRBJ1-3,NA,TRBV7-9,CARAGDSGNTIYF,TGTGCCAGGGCGGGGGACTCTGGAAACACCATATATTTT
NA,TRBJ1-2,NA,TRBV3-1/TRBV3-2,CASSQDSGAFLIF,TGTGCCAGCAGCCAAGATAGCGGGGCTTTTCTAATATTC
NA,TRBJ1-2,NA,TRBV15,CATSRVSGDYGYTF,TGTGCCACCAGCAGAGTTAGCGGGGACTATGGCTACACCTTC
NA,TRBJ1-2,TRBD1,TRBV4-3,CASSQVGGGLNYGYTF,TGCGCCAGCAGCCAAGTAGGAGGGGGCCTCAACTATGGCTACACCTTC